The text below deals with one T cell receptor beta chain. CDR1 and CDR2 from the germline V gene are SGHKS and YYEKEE (reference sequence). V was trimmed by 0 bases and J by 4 bases, leaving 10 bases between them. The CDR3 extends over 14 amino acids. This sample was taken from a study of T cell responses to AZD1222 COVID-19 vaccine. Sequencing used immunoSEQ multiplex PCR; TCRdb keeps in-frame clones, though not all of them. The sample holds tens of thousands of clones, 65% to 90% seen once. The rearrangement joins TRBV5-5 to TRBJ1-2, with D possibly being TRBD1 (6 bases). The clonotype originates from an adult in good health. Source: peripheral blood, taken on day 0 of AZD1222 vaccination. This CDR3 is CASSLVRDTYGYTF. Written as DNA, the CDR3 is TGTGCCAGCAGCTTGGTGCGGGACACCTATGGCTACACCTTC.